These T cell receptor beta chains were read from a single sample in a study of beta chain features in type 1 diabetes. Libraries were prepared by immunoSEQ multiplex PCR; TCRdb keeps only in-frame clonotypes and omits some of them. This sample has approximately 170,000 clones; over 6% occur once, and the top ten carry roughly 0.5%. The sequenced sample consisted of central memory CD4+ T cells from blood. Receptor source: a man between 18 and 29 years old with type 1 diabetes. The CDR3 runs from the conserved cysteine through the conserved F or W. A D gene is named only where the DNA matches it firmly. Size tells how often a clone was seen (once, few, many) or the class of an expanded clone, and some rows leave it out.

clone size	D gene	V gene	J gene	CDR3 protein	CDR3 DNA
.	TRBD2	TRBV7-2	TRBJ2-5	CASSLAGTREETQYF	TGTGCCAGCAGCTTAGCTGGGACTAGAGAAGAGACCCAGTACTTC
few	TRBD2	TRBV18	TRBJ2-1	CASSYRDYYNEQFF	TGTGCCAGCTCGTACCGGGACTATTACAATGAGCAGTTCTTC
few	.	TRBV28	TRBJ2-1	CASSQLDEQFF	TGTGCCAGCAGTCAGTTGGATGAGCAGTTCTTC
few	TRBD2	TRBV9	TRBJ2-5	CASSVGLLAGGEETQYF	TGTGCCAGCAGCGTAGGGCTCCTAGCGGGGGGCGAAGAGACCCAGTACTTC
few	.	TRBV28	TRBJ1-1	CASSLIRTEAFF	TGTGCCAGCAGTTTGATCCGGACTGAAGCTTTCTTT
many	TRBD2	TRBV7-2	TRBJ2-3	CASSRSGRGGLDTQYF	TGTGCCAGCAGCCGAAGCGGGCGGGGGGGACTCGATACGCAGTATTTT
.	TRBD1	TRBV27	TRBJ1-5	CASSQGVSQPQHF	TGTGCCAGCAGCCAGGGGGTAAGTCAGCCCCAGCATTTT
few	.	TRBV21-1	TRBJ2-7	CASSLTAGTVFSYEQYF	TGTGCCAGCAGCTTAACAGCTGGGACAGTCTTTTCCTACGAGCAGTACTTC
.	TRBD2	TRBV18	TRBJ2-5	CASSLDSGEETQYF	TGTGCCAGCTCCCTCGACAGCGGGGAGGAGACCCAGTACTTC
.	.	TRBV11-2	TRBJ2-3	CASSLVDSYTDTQYF	TGTGCCAGCAGCTTAGTGGACTCCTACACAGATACGCAGTATTTT
few	.	TRBV2	TRBJ1-2	CASSETGTNYGYTF	TGTGCCAGCAGTGAAACAGGGACTAACTATGGCTACACCTTC
.	.	TRBV6-1	TRBJ1-2	CASSRGHSNYGYTF	TGTGCCAGCAGTCGGGGACATTCGAACTATGGCTACACCTTC
few	TRBD2	TRBV15	TRBJ2-7	CATSRDHNGGADEQYF	TGTGCCACCAGCAGAGACCATAACGGGGGGGCCGACGAGCAGTACTTC
few	TRBD1	TRBV19	TRBJ1-2	CASSRTGDGGYTF	TGTGCCAGTAGCCGTACAGGGGACGGTGGCTACACCTTC
few	.	TRBV7-2	TRBJ2-7	CASSLMDREGEQYF	TGTGCCAGCAGCTTAATGGACAGGGAGGGCGAGCAGTACTTC
.	TRBD1	TRBV7-6	TRBJ1-2	CASSLTLTGDYGYTF	TGTGCCAGCAGCTTAACCCTGACAGGGGACTATGGCTACACCTTC
.	.	TRBV28	TRBJ2-7	CASSLGGYEQYF	TGTGCCAGCAGTTTGGGGGGCTACGAGCAGTACTTC
.	TRBD2	TRBV29-1	TRBJ2-1	CSVEILGGDKQFF	TGCAGCGTTGAAATTCTCGGGGGGGACAAGCAGTTCTTC
few	.	TRBV29-1	TRBJ1-5	CSVEQGRGNQPQHF	TGCAGCGTCGAACAGGGCCGGGGCAATCAGCCCCAGCATTTT
few	TRBD1	TRBV30	TRBJ2-4	CAWSKGDSENIQYF	TGTGCCTGGAGCAAAGGGGACAGCGAAAACATTCAGTACTTC
few	TRBD1	TRBV25-1	TRBJ2-3	CASSPITGGAADTQYF	TGTGCCAGCAGCCCTATTACAGGGGGCGCGGCAGATACGCAGTATTTT
many	.	TRBV5-1	TRBJ2-2	CASSLVGGANTGELFF	TGCGCCAGCAGCTTGGTTGGGGGCGCGAACACCGGGGAGCTGTTTTTT
.	.	TRBV7-2	TRBJ1-2	CASSLGRDYGYTF	TGTGCCAGCAGCTTAGGACGGGACTATGGCTACACCTTC
few	TRBD1	TRBV6-1	TRBJ2-4	CASGEGAIQYF	TGTGCCAGCGGCGAGGGGGCCATTCAGTACTTC